A selection of T cell receptor beta chains follows, all from one sample in a study of T cell changes during pregnancy in multiple sclerosis. TCRdb's copy holds only in-frame clones and misses some; the assay was immunoSEQ multiplex PCR. Among some 76,000 clones listed, around nine tenths were seen once. The source material was CD4+ T cells from peripheral blood mononuclear cells, sampled after pregnancy. Every receptor here comes from a female donor with multiple sclerosis, enrolled in a pregnancy study. Each CDR3 is given with its conserved first and last residue. A D gene is named only where the DNA matches it firmly. Some rows have no size entry. The others give once, few or many, or a class for an expanded clone.

CASSAGTPGNTIYF TGTGCCAGCAGCGCCGGGACACCTGGAAACACCATATATTTT TRBJ1-3 TRBV9 NA NA
CASQGLRNTGELFF TGCGCCAGCCAAGGACTTAGGAACACCGGGGAGCTGTTTTTT TRBJ2-2 TRBV4-1 NA NA
CASSSKTTHTDTQYF TGTGCCAGCAGTTCGAAGACTACCCACACAGATACGCAGTATTTT TRBJ2-3 TRBV5-4 NA NA
CAWSSQETQYF TGTGCCTGGAGTTCACAAGAGACCCAGTACTTC TRBJ2-5 TRBV30 NA once
CSVDLLLNTEAFF TGCAGCGTTGACTTACTTCTGAACACTGAAGCTTTCTTT TRBJ1-1 TRBV29-1 NA few
CASRPGQFRDGYTF TGTGCCAGCAGGCCAGGACAGTTTCGAGATGGCTACACCTTC TRBJ1-2 TRBV6-5 NA NA
CASSLQRGRDEQYF TGTGCCAGCAGTCTCCAGCGGGGGCGGGACGAGCAGTACTTC TRBJ2-7 TRBV7-2 TRBD2 NA
CASSQLPGLPEKLFF TGCGCCAGCAGCCAACTGCCGGGACTGCCTGAAAAACTGTTTTTT TRBJ1-4 TRBV4-1 NA once
CASREPGQLTEAFF TGTGCCAGCAGAGAGCCGGGACAACTCACTGAAGCTTTCTTT TRBJ1-1 TRBV28 NA NA
CASGRSSGELFF TGTGCCAGCGGTCGGAGTTCAGGGGAGCTGTTTTTT TRBJ2-2 TRBV11-3 NA NA